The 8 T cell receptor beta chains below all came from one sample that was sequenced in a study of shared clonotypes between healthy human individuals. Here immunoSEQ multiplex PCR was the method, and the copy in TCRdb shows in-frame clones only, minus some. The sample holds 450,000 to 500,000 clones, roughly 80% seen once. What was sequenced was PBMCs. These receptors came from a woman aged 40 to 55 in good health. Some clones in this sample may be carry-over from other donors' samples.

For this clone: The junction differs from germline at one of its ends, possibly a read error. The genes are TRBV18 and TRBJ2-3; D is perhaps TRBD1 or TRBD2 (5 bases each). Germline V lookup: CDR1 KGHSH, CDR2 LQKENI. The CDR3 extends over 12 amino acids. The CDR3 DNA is TGTGCCAGCTCACCATCGTCGGGGACGCCTGATTTT. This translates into CASSPSSGTPDF.

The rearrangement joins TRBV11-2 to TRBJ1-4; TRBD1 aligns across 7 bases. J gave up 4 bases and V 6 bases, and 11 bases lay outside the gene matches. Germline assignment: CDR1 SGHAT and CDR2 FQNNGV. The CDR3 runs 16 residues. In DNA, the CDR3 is TGTGCCAGCAGTCGAGAGGGGACAGTTTTTAATGAAAAACTGTTTTTT. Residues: CASSREGTVFNEKLFF. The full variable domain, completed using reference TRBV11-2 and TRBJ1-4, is EAGVAQSPRYKIIEKRQSVAFWCNPISGHATLYWYQQILGQGPKLLIQFQNNGVVDDSQLPKDRFSAERLKGVDSTLKIQPAKLEDSAVYLCASSREGTVFNEKLFFGSGTQLSVL.

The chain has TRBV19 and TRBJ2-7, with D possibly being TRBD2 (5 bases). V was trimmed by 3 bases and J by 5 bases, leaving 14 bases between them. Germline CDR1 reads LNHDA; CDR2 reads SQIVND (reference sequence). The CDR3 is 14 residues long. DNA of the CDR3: TGTGCCAGTAGTATCAGGCTGGACTTCGACGAGCAGTACTTC. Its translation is CASSIRLDFDEQYF.

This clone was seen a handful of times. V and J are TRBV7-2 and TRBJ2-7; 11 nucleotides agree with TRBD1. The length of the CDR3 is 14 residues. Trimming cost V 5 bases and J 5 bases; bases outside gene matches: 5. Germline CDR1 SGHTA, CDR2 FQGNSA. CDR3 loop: CASSSKDRGHEQYF. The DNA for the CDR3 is TGTGCCAGCAGCAGCAAGGACAGGGGGCACGAGCAGTACTTC.

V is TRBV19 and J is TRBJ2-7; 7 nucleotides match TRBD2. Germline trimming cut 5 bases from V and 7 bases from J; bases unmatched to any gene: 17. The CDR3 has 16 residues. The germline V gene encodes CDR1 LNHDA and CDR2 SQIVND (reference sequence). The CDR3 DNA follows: TGTGCCAGTAGTCCCCGGGCTAGCGGTCCTCTTAGGGAGCAGTACTTC. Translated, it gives CASSPRASGPLREQYF.

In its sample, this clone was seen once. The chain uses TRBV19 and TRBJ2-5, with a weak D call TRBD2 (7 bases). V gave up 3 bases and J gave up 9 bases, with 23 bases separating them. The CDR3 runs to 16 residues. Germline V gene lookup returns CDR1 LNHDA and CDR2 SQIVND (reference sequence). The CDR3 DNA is TGTGCCAGTAGTATGGGGGCGGCGGGGGCCCGAAGTGCCCAGTACTTC. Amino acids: CASSMGAAGARSAQYF.

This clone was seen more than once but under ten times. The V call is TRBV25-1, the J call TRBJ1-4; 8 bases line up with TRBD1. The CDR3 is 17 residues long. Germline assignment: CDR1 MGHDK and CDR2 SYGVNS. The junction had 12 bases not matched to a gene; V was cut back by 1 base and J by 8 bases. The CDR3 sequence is CASSESVIGHRGEKLFF. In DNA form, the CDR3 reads TGTGCCAGCAGTGAATCAGTTATCGGGCACAGGGGGGAAAAACTGTTTTTT.

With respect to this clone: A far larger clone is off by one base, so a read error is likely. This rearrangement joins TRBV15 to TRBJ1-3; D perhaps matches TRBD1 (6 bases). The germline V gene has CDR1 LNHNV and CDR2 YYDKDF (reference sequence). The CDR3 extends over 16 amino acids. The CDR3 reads CATSRDPTGSGDTIYF. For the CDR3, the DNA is TGTGCCACCAGCAGAGACCCGACAGGCTCTGGAGACACCATATATTTT.